The next 20 T cell receptor beta chains were all read from a single sample in a study of cytomegalovirus exposure and HLA in healthy donors. PCR amplification relied on 60 Vbeta primers (plus 13 Jbeta primers). The repertoire was sequenced with immunoSEQ multiplex PCR; TCRdb's copy has only in-frame clones and lacks some. The sample records approximately 85,000 clones, 80% being singletons. The sequencing sample was made of PBMCs. The receptors were gathered from a man aged 25 to 40 in good health and CMV-seronegative.

J is TRBJ1-2 and V is TRBV29-1; D is unclear. Germline CDR1 reads SQVTM; CDR2 reads ANQGSEA. V was shortened by 5 bases and J by 2 bases, with 9 bases between the two germline ends. This CDR3 has 12 residues. The CDR3 DNA reads as TGCAGCGTTTCAGGCAAGAACTATGGCTACACCTTC. Its protein product is CSVSGKNYGYTF.

This clone was counted only a few times. The V and J genes are TRBV28 and TRBJ1-3; 7 bases line up with TRBD1. V shed 7 bases, J shed 10 bases, and the junction held 13 bases outside the gene matches. The CDR3 spans 14 residues. CDR1 is MDHEN and CDR2 is SYDVKM in the germline V gene. This CDR3 reads CASTLGDRVGTIYF. The CDR3 DNA follows: TGTGCCAGCACCCTTGGAGACAGGGTAGGGACCATATATTTT.

The chain has TRBV6-1 and TRBJ2-3, with D possibly TRBD1 on 6 matching bases. The CDR3 loop spans 15 amino acids. V lost 0 bases and J 6 bases, leaving 13 bases between the germline ends. CDR1 is MNHNS and CDR2 is SASEGT in the germline V gene. In DNA form, the CDR3 reads TGTGCCAGCAGTGAAGCGGGTGGGGGCGCGGATACGCAGTATTTT. This gives the protein CASSEAGGGADTQYF.

As to this clone: Different DNA sequences within this sample yield the same CDR3. The chain employs TRBV5-1 and TRBJ2-5, with a tentative D call TRBD2 (6 bases). Trimming shortened V by 0 bases and J by 1 base, and 7 bases separated the two germline ends. Germline CDR1 reads SGHRS; CDR2 reads YFSETQ. The CDR3 is 14 residues long. CDR3 region: CASSLGGVQETQYF. DNA of the CDR3: TGCGCCAGCAGCTTGGGCGGGGTCCAAGAGACCCAGTACTTC.

The chain links TRBV18 to TRBJ1-2, with 9 positions matching TRBD1. The CDR3 runs 13 residues. Germline V lookup: CDR1 KGHSH, CDR2 LQKENI. The V gene end was trimmed by 2 bases and the J gene end by 7 bases; junction bases not matched to a gene: 2. The CDR3 DNA reads TGTGCCAGCTCACCAAAGGACAGGGGTGGCTACACCTTC. Its protein product is CASSPKDRGGYTF.

This rearrangement joins TRBV5-1 to TRBJ2-5, with no clear D. The CDR3 length is 13 residues. Germline CDR1 and CDR2: SGHRS and YFSETQ. V was pared by 0 bases and J by 5 bases, with 8 bases between. The DNA of the CDR3 is TGCGCCAGCAGCTTGGCGGGTGGTGAGACCCAGTACTTC. Residues: CASSLAGGETQYF. Using reference TRBV5-1 and TRBJ2-5 for the parts outside the CDR3, the full variable domain is KAGVTQTPRYLIKTRGQQVTLSCSPISGHRSVSWYQQTPGQGLQFLFEYFSETQRNKGNFPGRFSGRQFSNSRSEMNVSTLELGDSALYLCASSLAGGETQYFGPGTRLLVL.

V usage is TRBV7-9 and J usage is TRBJ2-3, with D uncertain. Per germline, CDR1 SEHNR and CDR2 FQNEAQ (reference sequence). This CDR3 is 16 amino acids long. The V end was cut by 5 bases, the J end by 0 bases, with 15 bases between. The CDR3 sequence is CASSPQAWSSTDTQYF. CDR3 DNA: TGTGCCAGCAGCCCTCAAGCGTGGTCCAGCACAGATACGCAGTATTTT.

This clone was seen a handful of times. The V gene is TRBV6-4, the J gene TRBJ2-3; D may be TRBD1 (5 bases). Deletions cut 3 bases from V and 3 bases from J, with 7 bases between. The CDR3 spans 13 residues. Germline CDR1 is MRHNA and CDR2 is SNTAGT. CDR3 sequence: CASSEAGTDTQYF. DNA for the CDR3: TGTGCCAGCAGTGAAGCAGGGACAGATACGCAGTATTTT.

For the CDR3, the DNA is TGCGCCAGCAGCTTGGGGCAGGGAATTCAAGAGACCCAGTACTTC. This sequence encodes CASSLGQGIQETQYF. This sequence joins TRBV5-1 and TRBJ2-5; D is perhaps TRBD1 (5 bases). Germline V gene sequence: CDR1 SGHRS, CDR2 YFSETQ. Trimming left V 0 bases short and J 2 bases short, with 11 bases between. The CDR3 is 15 residues long.

The V gene is TRBV9, the J gene TRBJ1-3, with D perhaps TRBD1 (5 bases). This CDR3 is built from 16 residues. V was clipped by 3 bases and J by 0 bases, with 13 bases between them. The germline V gene has CDR1 SGDLS and CDR2 YYNGEE. The CDR3 is CASSARQIVSGNTIYF. In DNA form, the CDR3 reads TGTGCCAGCAGCGCCAGACAGATTGTCTCTGGAAACACCATATATTTT.

The CDR3 loop reads CASSYGADYGYTF. DNA for the CDR3: TGTGCCAGCAGTTACGGAGCGGACTATGGCTACACCTTC. V gene TRBV6-5 combines with J gene TRBJ1-2; D gene unclear. This CDR3 comprises 13 residues. V lost 2 bases to trimming and J lost 3 bases, with 7 bases between them. The germline V gene encodes CDR1 MNHEY and CDR2 SVGAGI.

J is TRBJ2-5 and V is TRBV30; perhaps TRBD1 as D (6 bases). The V gene lost 4 bases and the J gene lost 2 bases, with 11 bases spanning the gap. Germline CDR1 reads GTSNPN; CDR2 reads SVGIG (reference sequence). The CDR3 runs to 13 residues. The CDR3 here is CAWKGVWQETQYF. The CDR3 coding sequence is TGTGCCTGGAAGGGGGTTTGGCAAGAGACCCAGTACTTC.

The chain is built from TRBV28 and TRBJ2-7; 7 bases line up with TRBD2. Germline values: CDR1 MDHEN, CDR2 SYDVKM. The CDR3 contains 12 residues. V was pared by 9 bases and J by 4 bases, with 6 bases of the junction left unmatched. This chain's CDR3 is CASRTRAYEQYF. The CDR3 bases are TGTGCCAGTCGGACTAGGGCTTACGAGCAGTACTTC.

The V call is TRBV28, the J call TRBJ2-2, with a possible D match to TRBD1 (5 bases). From germline, CDR1 is MDHEN and CDR2 SYDVKM. The CDR3 totals 13 residues. V gave up 10 bases and J gave up 1 base, with 10 bases separating them. The CDR3 DNA follows: TGTGCCATAGGGGAACAGAACACCGGGGAGCTGTTTTTT. This gives the protein CAIGEQNTGELFF.

CDR3 sequence: CASSLLVGTGDYNEQFF. The DNA of the CDR3 is TGTGCCAGCAGCTTACTAGTGGGGACAGGGGACTACAATGAGCAGTTCTTC. This rearrangement joins TRBV7-3 to TRBJ2-1; 10 bases fit TRBD1. The CDR3 runs 17 residues. The trim removed 2 bases at V and 3 bases at J, leaving 7 bases unmatched. Germline CDR1 SGHTA, CDR2 FQGTGA.

This chain connects TRBV7-2 to TRBJ2-2; 7 positions agree with TRBD1. This CDR3 is 15 amino acids long. With 1 base clipped from V and 5 bases from J, the junction kept 4 bases outside the gene matches. The germline CDR1 and CDR2 sequences are SGHTA and FQGNSA. CDR3 residues: CASSLVRGRTGELFF. DNA for the CDR3: TGTGCCAGCAGCTTAGTTAGGGGGCGGACCGGGGAGCTGTTTTTT.

This clone occurred a few times. The rearrangement links TRBV29-1 to TRBJ2-2; D perhaps matches TRBD1 (5 bases). Deletions cut 7 bases from V and 2 bases from J, with 14 bases between. The germline CDR1 and CDR2 sequences are SQVTM and ANQGSEA. The CDR3 covers 14 residues. The CDR3 region is CSAQGRANTGELFF. The DNA for the CDR3 is TGCAGCGCTCAGGGTAGGGCTAACACCGGGGAGCTGTTTTTT.

The V and J genes are TRBV4-3 and TRBJ1-4, with 8 bases matching TRBD1. V lost 4 bases and J lost 3; bases outside the gene matches: 7. The CDR3 has 16 amino acids. The germline V gene encodes CDR1 LGHNA and CDR2 YSLEER. CDR3 coding DNA: TGCGCCAGCAGCCGGTCCCCGGGACAGGCTAATGAAAAACTGTTTTTT. Translation: CASSRSPGQANEKLFF.

V is TRBV5-1 and J is TRBJ2-7; weak D call: TRBD1 (6 bases). Germline V gene sequence: CDR1 SGHRS, CDR2 YFSETQ. This CDR3 region has 15 residues. The V end lost 4 bases, the J end lost 5 bases, and 19 bases lay between the germline ends. The CDR3 coding sequence is TGCGCCAGCAGCAGGGGACAAGCTTCGTACAACGAGCAGTACTTC. Translating it yields CASSRGQASYNEQYF. The entire variable domain, with the rest obtained from reference TRBV5-1 and TRBJ2-7, is as follows: KAGVTQTPRYLIKTRGQQVTLSCSPISGHRSVSWYQQTPGQGLQFLFEYFSETQRNKGNFPGRFSGRQFSNSRSEMNVSTLELGDSALYLCASSRGQASYNEQYFGPGTRLTVT.

V and J are TRBV5-6 and TRBJ2-5; 8 positions agree with TRBD2. The CDR3 sequence is 15 residues long. Unmatched junction bases numbered 3, after V lost 0 bases and J lost 2 bases. CDR1 is SGHDT, CDR2 YYEEEE, per germline. The CDR3 sequence is CASSLGLAGQETQYF. The CDR3 coding sequence is TGTGCCAGCAGCTTGGGTTTAGCGGGGCAAGAGACCCAGTACTTC. Looking up the rest from reference TRBV5-6 and TRBJ2-5 gives the full variable domain: DAGVTQSPTHLIKTRGQQVTLRCSPKSGHDTVSWYQQALGQGPQFIFQYYEEEERQRGNFPDRFSGHQFPNYSSELNVNALLLGDSALYLCASSLGLAGQETQYFGPGTRLLVL.